This T cell receptor beta chain was retrieved from a study of blood T cell repertoires in COVID-19. Overall study context: T cells, B-cell-depleted T cells, or PBMCs supplied cDNA or gDNA.

The CDR3 spans 13 residues. V was trimmed by 7 bases and J by 4 bases, leaving 13 bases between them. Some clones are missing from TCRdb's copy, which holds only in-frame ones; the method was immunoSEQ multiplex PCR. The table shows under 300,000 clones, with around 85% occurring only once. This rearrangement joins TRBV12-3 or TRBV12-4 to TRBJ1-2; possibly TRBD1 for D (5 bases). This TCR was recovered from a woman in her 40s with active or convalescent COVID-19. The material sequenced was peripheral blood. CDR3 bases: TGTGCCAGCACCCCCGGGGGGGGCTATGGCTACACCTTC. Its translation: CASTPGGGYGYTF.